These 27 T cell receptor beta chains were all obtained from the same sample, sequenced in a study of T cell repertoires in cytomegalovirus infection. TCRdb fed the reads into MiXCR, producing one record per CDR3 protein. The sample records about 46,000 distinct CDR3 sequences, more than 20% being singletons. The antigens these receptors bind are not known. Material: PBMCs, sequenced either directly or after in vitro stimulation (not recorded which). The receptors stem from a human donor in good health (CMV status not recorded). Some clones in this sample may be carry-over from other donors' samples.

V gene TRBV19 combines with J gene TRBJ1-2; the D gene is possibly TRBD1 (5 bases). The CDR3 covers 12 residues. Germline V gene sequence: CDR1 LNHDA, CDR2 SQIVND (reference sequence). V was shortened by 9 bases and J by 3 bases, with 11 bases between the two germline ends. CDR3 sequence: CASLGRDYGYTF. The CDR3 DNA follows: TGTGCCAGCCTGGGGCGGGACTATGGCTACACCTTC.

The CDR3 coding sequence is TGTGCCAGCAGTAAAACAGGTAACACTGAAGCTTTCTTT. It is translated as CASSKTGNTEAFF. The chain joins TRBV7-9 to TRBJ1-1; TRBD1 is a possible D gene (5 bases). The germline gives CDR1 SEHNR, CDR2 FQNEAQ (reference sequence). V was pared by 6 bases and J by 2 bases, with 10 bases between. The CDR3 has 13 residues.

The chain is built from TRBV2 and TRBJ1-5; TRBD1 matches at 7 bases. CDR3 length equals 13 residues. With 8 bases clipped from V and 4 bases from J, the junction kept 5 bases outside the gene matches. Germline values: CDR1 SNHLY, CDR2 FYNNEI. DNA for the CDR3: TGTGCCAGCGGGGACAGAGAAAATCAGCCCCAGCATTTT. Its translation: CASGDRENQPQHF.

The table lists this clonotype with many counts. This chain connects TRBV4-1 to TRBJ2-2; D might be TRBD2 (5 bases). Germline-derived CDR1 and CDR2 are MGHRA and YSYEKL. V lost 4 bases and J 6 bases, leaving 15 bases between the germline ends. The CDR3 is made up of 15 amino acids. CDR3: CASSLLHEGAGELFF. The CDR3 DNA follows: TGCGCCAGCAGCCTCTTACACGAGGGCGCCGGGGAGCTGTTTTTT.

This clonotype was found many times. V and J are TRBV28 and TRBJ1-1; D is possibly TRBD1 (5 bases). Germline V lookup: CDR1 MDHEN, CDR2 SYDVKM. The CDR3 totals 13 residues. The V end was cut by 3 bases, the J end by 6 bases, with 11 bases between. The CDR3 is CASSFMGDAEAFF. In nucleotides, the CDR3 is TGTGCCAGCAGTTTCATGGGGGACGCTGAAGCTTTCTTT.

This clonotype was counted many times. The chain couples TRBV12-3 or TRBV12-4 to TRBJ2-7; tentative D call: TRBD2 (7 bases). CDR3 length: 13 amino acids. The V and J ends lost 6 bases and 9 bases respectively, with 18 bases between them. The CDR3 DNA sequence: TGTGCCAGCAGCAAATCGGGGGGCCCCGCGCAGTACTTC. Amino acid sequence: CASSKSGGPAQYF.

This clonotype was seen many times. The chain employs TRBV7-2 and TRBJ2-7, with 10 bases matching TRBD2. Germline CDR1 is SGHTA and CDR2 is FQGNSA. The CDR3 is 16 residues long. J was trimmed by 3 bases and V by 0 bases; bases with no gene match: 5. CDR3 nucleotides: TGTGCCAGCAGCTTAGCGGTAGCGGGAGGACACTACGAGCAGTACTTC. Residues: CASSLAVAGGHYEQYF.

The chain's CDR3 is CASSPLDTEAFF. CDR3 in DNA: TGTGCCAGCAGCCCCCTGGACACTGAAGCTTTCTTT. V is TRBV7-6 and J is TRBJ1-1; D remains unclear. The CDR3 has 12 amino acids. Germline-derived CDR1 and CDR2 are SGHVS and FNYEAQ. Trimming stripped 5 bases from V and 3 bases from J, with 7 bases between. The full variable domain, rest sourced from reference TRBV7-6 and TRBJ1-1, is GAGVSQSPRYKVTKRGQDVALRCDPISGHVSLYWYRQALGQGPEFLTYFNYEAQQDKSGLPNDRFSAERPEGSISTLTIQRTEQRDSAMYRCASSPLDTEAFFGQGTRLTVV.

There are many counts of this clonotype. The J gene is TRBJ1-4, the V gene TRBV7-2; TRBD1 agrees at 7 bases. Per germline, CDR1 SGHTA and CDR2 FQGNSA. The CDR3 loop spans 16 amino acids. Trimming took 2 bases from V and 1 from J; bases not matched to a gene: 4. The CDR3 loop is CASSLNSGGTNEKLFF. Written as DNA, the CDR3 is TGTGCCAGCAGCTTAAATTCAGGGGGAACTAATGAAAAACTGTTTTTT.

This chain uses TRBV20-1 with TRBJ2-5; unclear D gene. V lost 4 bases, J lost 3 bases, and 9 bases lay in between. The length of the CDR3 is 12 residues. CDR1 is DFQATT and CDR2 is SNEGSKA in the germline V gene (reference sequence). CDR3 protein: CSAMIKEETQYF. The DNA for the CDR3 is TGCAGTGCTATGATCAAGGAAGAGACCCAGTACTTC.

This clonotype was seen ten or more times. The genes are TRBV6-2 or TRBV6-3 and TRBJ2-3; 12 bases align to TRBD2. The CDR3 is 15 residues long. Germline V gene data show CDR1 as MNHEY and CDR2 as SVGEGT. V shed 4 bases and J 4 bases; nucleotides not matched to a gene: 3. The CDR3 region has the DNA TGTGCCAGCAGTTCACTAGCGGGAGGTGCAGATACGCAGTATTTT. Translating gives CASSSLAGGADTQYF.

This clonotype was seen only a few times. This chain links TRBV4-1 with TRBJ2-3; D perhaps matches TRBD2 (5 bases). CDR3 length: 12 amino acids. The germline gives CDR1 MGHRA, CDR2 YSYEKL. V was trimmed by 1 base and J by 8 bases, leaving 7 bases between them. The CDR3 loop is CASSQVGSTQYF. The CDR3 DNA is TGCGCCAGCAGCCAAGTTGGGAGTACGCAGTATTTT.

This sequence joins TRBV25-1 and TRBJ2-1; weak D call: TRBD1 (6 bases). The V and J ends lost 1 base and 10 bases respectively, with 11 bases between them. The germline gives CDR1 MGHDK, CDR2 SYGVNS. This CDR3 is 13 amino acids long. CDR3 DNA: TGTGCCAGCAGTGAATCCGTACAGGGAGAGCAGTTCTTC. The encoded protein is CASSESVQGEQFF.

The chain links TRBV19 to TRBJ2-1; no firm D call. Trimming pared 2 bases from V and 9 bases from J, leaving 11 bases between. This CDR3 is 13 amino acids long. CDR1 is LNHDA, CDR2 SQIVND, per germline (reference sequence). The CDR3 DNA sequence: TGTGCCAGTAGTATAATGCCAGAGACTGAGCAGTTCTTC. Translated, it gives CASSIMPETEQFF. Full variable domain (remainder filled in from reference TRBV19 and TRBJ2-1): DGGITQSPKYLFRKEGQNVTLSCEQNLNHDAMYWYRQDPGQGLRLIYYSQIVNDFQKGDIAEGYSVSREKKESFPLTVTSAQKNPTAFYLCASSIMPETEQFFGPGTRLTVL.

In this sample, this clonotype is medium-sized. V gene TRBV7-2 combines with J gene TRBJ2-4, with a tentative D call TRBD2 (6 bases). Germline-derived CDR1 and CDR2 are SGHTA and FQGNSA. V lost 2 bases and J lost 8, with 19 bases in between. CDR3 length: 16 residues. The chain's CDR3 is CASSLTGRTKGDIQYF. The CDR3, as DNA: TGTGCCAGCAGCTTAACCGGGAGAACCAAAGGGGACATTCAGTACTTC.

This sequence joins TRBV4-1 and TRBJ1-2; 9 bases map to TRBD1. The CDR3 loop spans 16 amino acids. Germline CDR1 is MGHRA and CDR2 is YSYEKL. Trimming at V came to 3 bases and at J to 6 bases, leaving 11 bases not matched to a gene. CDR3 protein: CASSHQYRGRKDGYTF. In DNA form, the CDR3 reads TGCGCCAGCAGCCACCAATACAGGGGGCGAAAGGATGGCTACACCTTC.

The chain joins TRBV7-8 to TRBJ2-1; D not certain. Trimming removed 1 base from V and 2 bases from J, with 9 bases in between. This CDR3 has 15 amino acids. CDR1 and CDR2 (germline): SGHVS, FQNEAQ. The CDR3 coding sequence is TGTGCCAGCAGCTTAGAGTTCGGACCCTACAATGAGCAGTTCTTC. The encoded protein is CASSLEFGPYNEQFF.

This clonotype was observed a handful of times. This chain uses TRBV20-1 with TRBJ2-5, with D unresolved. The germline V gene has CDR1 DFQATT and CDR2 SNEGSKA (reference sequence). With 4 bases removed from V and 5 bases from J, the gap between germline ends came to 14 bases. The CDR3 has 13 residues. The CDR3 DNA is TGCAGTGCTACCTCTATCGGCCGGGAGACCCAGTACTTC. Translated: CSATSIGRETQYF.

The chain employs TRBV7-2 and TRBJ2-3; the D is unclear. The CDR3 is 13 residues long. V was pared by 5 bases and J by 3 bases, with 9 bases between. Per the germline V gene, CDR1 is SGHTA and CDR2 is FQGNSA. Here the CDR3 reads CASSPPMTDTQYF. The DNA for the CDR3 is TGTGCCAGCAGCCCCCCAATGACAGATACGCAGTATTTT. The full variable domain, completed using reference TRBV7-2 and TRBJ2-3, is GAGVSQSPSNKVTEKGKDVELRCDPISGHTALYWYRQSLGQGLEFLIYFQGNSAPDKSGLPSDRFSAERTGGSVSTLTIQRTQQEDSAVYLCASSPPMTDTQYFGPGTRLTVL.

For the CDR3, the DNA is TGTGCCAGCAGCCAAGATCCTTGGGGCAATCAGCCCCAGCATTTT. Translating gives CASSQDPWGNQPQHF. The chain joins TRBV4-2 to TRBJ1-5; D is unclear. With 0 bases removed from V and 2 bases from J, the gap between germline ends came to 8 bases. Germline V CDR1 and CDR2: LGHNA, YNFKEQ. CDR3 length: 15 amino acids.

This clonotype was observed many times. CDR3 protein: CASTPVGTGLYEQYF. The CDR3 DNA reads TGTGCCAGCACTCCAGTGGGGACAGGCCTCTACGAGCAGTACTTC. The rearrangement links TRBV7-2 to TRBJ2-7, with TRBD1 matching over 8 bases. The germline V gene encodes CDR1 SGHTA and CDR2 FQGNSA. V lost 7 bases, J lost 3 bases, and 11 bases stayed unmatched. The CDR3 has 15 amino acids.

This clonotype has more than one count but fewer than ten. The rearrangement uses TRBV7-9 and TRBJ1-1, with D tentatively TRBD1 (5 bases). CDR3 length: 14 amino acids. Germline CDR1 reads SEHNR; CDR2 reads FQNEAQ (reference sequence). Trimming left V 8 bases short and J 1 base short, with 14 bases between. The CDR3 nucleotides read TGTGCCAGCCGGGGACCGGCGAGGAACACTGAAGCTTTCTTT. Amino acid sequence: CASRGPARNTEAFF.

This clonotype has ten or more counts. CDR3: CASSPEGGGAEQYF. In DNA, the CDR3 is TGTGCCAGCAGCCCCGAGGGTGGCGGTGCCGAGCAGTACTTC. The chain recombines TRBV7-9 with TRBJ2-7, with D tentatively TRBD2 (5 bases). The CDR3 is 14 amino acids. Trimming pared 5 bases from V and 6 bases from J, leaving 17 bases between. CDR1 is SEHNR, CDR2 FQNEAQ, per germline (reference sequence). Full variable domain (rest looked up from reference TRBV7-9 and TRBJ2-7): DTGVSQNPRHKITKRGQNVTFRCDPISEHNRLYWYRQTLGQGPEFLTYFQNEAQLEKSRLLSDRFSAERPKGSFSTLEIQRTEQGDSAMYLCASSPEGGGAEQYFGPGTRLTVT.

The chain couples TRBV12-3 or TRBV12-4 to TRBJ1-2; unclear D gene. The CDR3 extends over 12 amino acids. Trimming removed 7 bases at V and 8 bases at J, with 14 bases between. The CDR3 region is CASKAGLGGYTF. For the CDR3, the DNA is TGTGCCAGCAAGGCGGGGTTGGGAGGCTACACCTTC.

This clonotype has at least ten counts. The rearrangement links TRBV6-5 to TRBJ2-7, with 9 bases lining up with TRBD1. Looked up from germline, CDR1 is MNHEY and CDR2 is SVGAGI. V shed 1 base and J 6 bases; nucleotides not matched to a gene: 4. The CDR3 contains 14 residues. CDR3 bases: TGTGCCAGCAGTTACTTACAGGGGGCCGGCGAGCAGTACGTC. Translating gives CASSYLQGAGEQYV.

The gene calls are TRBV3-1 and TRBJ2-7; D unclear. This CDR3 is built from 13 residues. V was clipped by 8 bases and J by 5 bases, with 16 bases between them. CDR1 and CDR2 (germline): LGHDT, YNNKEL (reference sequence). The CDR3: CASAQNMRNEQYF. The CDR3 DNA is TGTGCCAGCGCTCAAAATATGAGAAACGAGCAGTACTTC.

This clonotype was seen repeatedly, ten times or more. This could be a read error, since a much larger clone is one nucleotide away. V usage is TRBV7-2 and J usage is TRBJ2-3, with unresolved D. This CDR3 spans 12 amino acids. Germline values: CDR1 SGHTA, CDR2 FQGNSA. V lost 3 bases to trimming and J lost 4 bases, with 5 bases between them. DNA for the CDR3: TGTGCCAGCAGCTTGGCCCCAGATACGCAGTATTTT. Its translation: CASSLAPDTQYF.